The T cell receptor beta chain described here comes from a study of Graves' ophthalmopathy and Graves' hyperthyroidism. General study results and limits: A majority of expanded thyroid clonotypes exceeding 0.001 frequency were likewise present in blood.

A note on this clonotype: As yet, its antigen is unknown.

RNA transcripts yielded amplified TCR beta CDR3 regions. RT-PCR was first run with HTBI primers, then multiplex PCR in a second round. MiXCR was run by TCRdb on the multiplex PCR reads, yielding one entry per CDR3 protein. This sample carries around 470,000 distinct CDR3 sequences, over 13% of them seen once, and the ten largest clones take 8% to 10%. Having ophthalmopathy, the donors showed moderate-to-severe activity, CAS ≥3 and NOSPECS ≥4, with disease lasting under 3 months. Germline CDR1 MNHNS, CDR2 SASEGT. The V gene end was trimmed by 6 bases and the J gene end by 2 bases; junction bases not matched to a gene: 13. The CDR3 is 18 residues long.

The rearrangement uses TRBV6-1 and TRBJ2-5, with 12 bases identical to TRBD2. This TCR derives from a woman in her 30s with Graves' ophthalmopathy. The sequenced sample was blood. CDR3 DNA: TGTGCCAGCAGGTCCACCCCGGGACTAGCGGGCGGGCAAGAGACCCAGTACTTC. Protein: CASRSTPGLAGGQETQYF.